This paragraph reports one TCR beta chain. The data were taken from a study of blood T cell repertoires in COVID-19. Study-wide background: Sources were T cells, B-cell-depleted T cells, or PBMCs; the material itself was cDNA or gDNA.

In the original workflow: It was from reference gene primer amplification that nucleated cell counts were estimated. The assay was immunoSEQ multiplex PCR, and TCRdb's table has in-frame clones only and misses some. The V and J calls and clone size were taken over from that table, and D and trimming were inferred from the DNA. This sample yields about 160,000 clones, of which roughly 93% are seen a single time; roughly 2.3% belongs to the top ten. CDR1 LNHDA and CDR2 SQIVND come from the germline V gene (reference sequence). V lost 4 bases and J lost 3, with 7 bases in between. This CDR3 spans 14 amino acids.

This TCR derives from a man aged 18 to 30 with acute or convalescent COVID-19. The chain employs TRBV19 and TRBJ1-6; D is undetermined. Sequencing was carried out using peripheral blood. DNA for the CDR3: TGTGCCAGTAGTAGGTACTACTATAATTCACCCCTCCACTTT. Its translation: CASSRYYYNSPLHF.